These T cell receptor beta chains were read from a single sample in a study of control samples from healthy donors and cancer patients. Libraries were prepared by immunoSEQ multiplex PCR; TCRdb keeps only in-frame clonotypes and omits some of them. The sample has 95,000 to 150,000 clones, about 91% seen once. Sample: blood. The receptors were sampled from a man aged 40-55 years in good health. The CDR3 runs from the conserved cysteine through the conserved F or W. A D gene is named only where the DNA matches it firmly. Where a row states a size, it is once, few, many or the class of an expanded clone; other rows omit it.

size | J | V | D | DNA | CDR3
NA | TRBJ2-1 | TRBV30 | NA | TGTGCCTGGATGCAGGGGAACAATGAGCAGTTCTTC | CAWMQGNNEQFF
NA | TRBJ1-1 | TRBV5-5 | NA | TGTGCCAGCAGCTCGGAATCATTCCGGGCTTTCTTT | CASSSESFRAFF
NA | TRBJ1-1 | TRBV6-5 | TRBD1 | TGTGCCAGCAGTTCGACAGGGAGCACTGAAGCTTTCTTT | CASSSTGSTEAFF
NA | TRBJ1-1 | TRBV4-1 | NA | TGCGCCAGCAGCCAACCTCAGGGGATGAACACTGAAGCTTTCTTT | CASSQPQGMNTEAFF
few | TRBJ1-1 | TRBV5-6 | NA | TGTGCCAGCAGCGGGAGGGGGTCGGGGAACACTGAAGCTTTCTTT | CASSGRGSGNTEAFF
NA | TRBJ2-2 | TRBV4-1 | TRBD1 | TGCGCCAGCAGCAAAACCGGGACAGCGAACACCGGGGAGCTGTTTTTT | CASSKTGTANTGELFF
NA | TRBJ1-1 | TRBV19 | NA | TGTGCCAGTACCACCCAGGGTTTTTCCGCTGAAGCTTTCTTT | CASTTQGFSAEAFF
NA | TRBJ1-6 | TRBV11-2 | NA | TGTGCCAGCAGCTTAATGTGGGACCAGGGTAATTCACCCCTCCACTTT | CASSLMWDQGNSPLHF
NA | TRBJ1-1 | TRBV7-2 | NA | TGTGCCAGCAGCTTGTATGGAGACACTGAAGCTTTCTTT | CASSLYGDTEAFF
NA | TRBJ2-3 | TRBV3-1/TRBV3-2 | TRBD2 | TGTGCCAGCAGCCAAGATCTAACTAGCGGGGGTTTAGGTACGCAGTATTTT | CASSQDLTSGGLGTQYF
NA | TRBJ2-2 | TRBV25-1 | NA | TGTGCCAGCAGTGAATACAACACCGGGGAGCTGTTTTTT | CASSEYNTGELFF
NA | TRBJ1-1 | TRBV5-1 | NA | TGCGCCAGCAGCTTGGTTCGGAACACTGAAGCTTTCTTT | CASSLVRNTEAFF
NA | TRBJ1-4 | TRBV15 | NA | TGTGCCACCGCCCGAAGGGAACGGGAAAAACTGTTTTTT | CATARREREKLFF
once | TRBJ1-6 | TRBV27 | NA | TGTGCCAGCAGTTCCTCCCTCCGGAGGTCCTATAATTCACCCCTCCACTTT | CASSSSLRRSYNSPLHF
NA | TRBJ1-2 | TRBV30 | TRBD1 | TGTGCCTGGAGAAGGACAGGGGACGGGAACTATGGCTACACCTTC | CAWRRTGDGNYGYTF
NA | TRBJ1-2 | TRBV15 | TRBD1 | TGTGCCACCAGCAGGGGGACAGGGTATGGCTACACCTTC | CATSRGTGYGYTF
NA | TRBJ1-6 | TRBV18 | TRBD1 | TGTGCCAGCTCATCCGGGAAGGGACAGGGTAATTCACCCCTCCACTTT | CASSSGKGQGNSPLHF
once | TRBJ2-6 | TRBV13 | NA | TGTGCCAGCAGCTTAGGGGGATCCGGGGCCAACGTCCTGACTTTC | CASSLGGSGANVLTF
NA | TRBJ2-1 | TRBV6-2/TRBV6-3 | NA | TGTGCCAGCAGTTACTTCAACCTCCTCGGGGGAGTAAACTACAATGAGCAGTTCTTC | CASSYFNLLGGVNYNEQFF
NA | TRBJ1-5 | TRBV19 | NA | TGTGCCAGTAGTATGGGGGGGGCTATTAGCAATCAGCCCCAGCATTTT | CASSMGGAISNQPQHF
NA | TRBJ2-1 | TRBV2 | TRBD2 | TGTGCCACGACGGGGGGGGTGGCCTACAATGAGCAGTTCTTC | CATTGGVAYNEQFF
NA | TRBJ2-2 | TRBV7-3 | NA | TGTGCCAGCAGCCAGTATACCGGGGAGCTGTTTTTT | CASSQYTGELFF
NA | TRBJ2-6 | TRBV11-3 | TRBD2 | TGTGCCAGCAGCGAAGGACTAGGAATTAGCTCTGGGGCCAACGTCCTGACTTTC | CASSEGLGISSGANVLTF
NA | TRBJ2-2 | TRBV9 | NA | TGTGCCAGCAGCTCCCGGTCCGAGGGCACCGGGGAGCTGTTTTTT | CASSSRSEGTGELFF
NA | TRBJ1-2 | TRBV7-9 | TRBD1 | TGTGCCAGCACCCCGGACAGGGTTGGCTACACCTTC | CASTPDRVGYTF
NA | TRBJ1-2 | TRBV19 | TRBD1 | TGTGCCAGTAGCAAATCCGGGACAGGGGCTTACTATGGCTACACCTTC | CASSKSGTGAYYGYTF
NA | TRBJ2-1 | TRBV6-2/TRBV6-3 | TRBD1 | TGTGCCAGCAGTGTTGGACAGGGATTCGTTGAGCAGTTCTTC | CASSVGQGFVEQFF
NA | TRBJ2-7 | TRBV4-1 | NA | TGCGCCAGCAGCCAATTGTTCCTACCCTACGAGCAGTACTTC | CASSQLFLPYEQYF
NA | TRBJ2-3 | TRBV5-1 | NA | TGCGCCAGCAGCTTGGTGGGTGACCTTAGCACAGATACGCAGTATTTT | CASSLVGDLSTDTQYF
NA | TRBJ1-1 | TRBV30 | TRBD1 | TGTGCCTGGAGCTCTAACAGGGGGAAGGAAGCTTTCTTT | CAWSSNRGKEAFF
NA | TRBJ2-5 | TRBV3-1/TRBV3-2 | TRBD2 | TGTGCCAGCAGCCACCTAGCGGGGGTCCAAGAGACCCAGTACTTC | CASSHLAGVQETQYF
once | TRBJ2-2 | TRBV7-2 | TRBD2 | TGTGCCAGCAGCTTAAAGCGGGGGGCCGCCGGGGAGCTGTTTTTT | CASSLKRGAAGELFF
NA | TRBJ2-3 | TRBV7-3 | TRBD1 | TGTGCCAGCAGTCCCGGGACAGGGAACCCAGATACGCAGTATTTT | CASSPGTGNPDTQYF
NA | TRBJ1-6 | TRBV6-1 | NA | TGTGCCAGCAGTGATACAGAGCGACGCTCCTATAATTCACCCCTCCACTTT | CASSDTERRSYNSPLHF
NA | TRBJ1-4 | TRBV9 | NA | TGTGCCAGCAGCGTAGACTCGGGGCAACGAACTAATGAAAAACTGTTTTTT | CASSVDSGQRTNEKLFF
NA | TRBJ1-1 | TRBV25-1 | NA | TGTGCCAGCAGTGCAACGCGCACGCAGAACACTGAAGCTTTCTTT | CASSATRTQNTEAFF
NA | TRBJ1-5 | TRBV19 | NA | TGTGCCAGTAGTATTGGGGATCAGCCCCAGCATTTT | CASSIGDQPQHF
once | TRBJ2-1 | TRBV6-5 | NA | TGTGCCAGCAGTTCTTTTAGGGGTAATGAGCAGTTCTTC | CASSSFRGNEQFF
NA | TRBJ1-5 | TRBV21-1 | NA | TGTGCCAGCAGCAAAGCGACAGGGGCCCAGCCCCAGCATTTT | CASSKATGAQPQHF
once | TRBJ1-2 | TRBV6-5 | NA | TGTGCCAGCAGTTACCGGGACTCCTATGGCTACACCTTC | CASSYRDSYGYTF
NA | TRBJ2-3 | TRBV5-8 | TRBD2 | TGTGCCAGCAGCCCTCGGGGGGGCGGAACAGATACGCAGTATTTT | CASSPRGGGTDTQYF
NA | TRBJ1-3 | TRBV14 | NA | TGTGCCAGCAGCCTTGATCCGGCCTCTGGAAACACCATATATTTT | CASSLDPASGNTIYF
NA | TRBJ1-1 | TRBV19 | TRBD1 | TGTGCCAGTAGTCCCTACCATCAGGGGGGCACTGAAGCTTTCTTT | CASSPYHQGGTEAFF
NA | TRBJ1-1 | TRBV5-6 | NA | TGTGCCAGCAGCCCCGGACCGTCGTCTCTGGCTGAAGCTTTCTTT | CASSPGPSSLAEAFF
NA | TRBJ2-3 | TRBV3-1/TRBV3-2 | NA | TGTGCCAGCAGGGGCGGGGGCCCCGCGTCTGGTACGCAGTATTTT | CASRGGGPASGTQYF
NA | TRBJ2-7 | TRBV5-3 | NA | TGTGCCAGAAGCGTAACAGGGTATGAGGACGAGCAGTACTTC | CARSVTGYEDEQYF
NA | TRBJ2-3 | TRBV7-8 | NA | TGTGCCAGCAGCCCCCTCGGCGGGGACGATACGCAGTATTTT | CASSPLGGDDTQYF
NA | TRBJ2-7 | TRBV5-6 | TRBD1 | TGTGCCAGCAGCTTTACAGGGGGCAACTACGAGCAGTACTTC | CASSFTGGNYEQYF
NA | TRBJ2-7 | TRBV11-2 | TRBD2 | TGTGCCAGCAGCTTAGAACCTAGCGGGGCCTACGAGCAGTACTTC | CASSLEPSGAYEQYF
NA | TRBJ1-1 | TRBV10-3 | NA | TGTGCCACCAACGGAAACGGGCACACTGAAGCTTTCTTT | CATNGNGHTEAFF
once | TRBJ2-1 | TRBV30 | NA | TGTGCCTGGAGTGTAAGATGGGGCAGTGAGCAGTTCTTC | CAWSVRWGSEQFF
NA | TRBJ2-7 | TRBV13 | TRBD1 | TGTGCCAGCAGCCCTCGGACAGGGGGGCACGAGCAGTACTTC | CASSPRTGGHEQYF
once | TRBJ2-2 | TRBV6-5 | NA | TGTGCCAGCATCCATAGGCCCATGAACACCGGGGAGCTGTTTTTT | CASIHRPMNTGELFF
NA | TRBJ1-2 | TRBV5-4 | TRBD1 | TGTGCCAGCAGCCTAGACAGGGTGGAAGGCTACACCTTC | CASSLDRVEGYTF
NA | TRBJ1-2 | TRBV29-1 | NA | TGCAGCGTTCAAGGGAGCGAGGCCTATGGCTACACCTTC | CSVQGSEAYGYTF
once | TRBJ2-1 | TRBV24-1 | TRBD2 | TGTGCCACCAGTGATCCCCGGGACTATAGCTCCTACAATGAGCAGTTCTTC | CATSDPRDYSSYNEQFF
few | TRBJ1-3 | TRBV29-1 | NA | TGCAGCGTCGTACAGGGAGCTGGAAACACCATATATTTT | CSVVQGAGNTIYF
NA | TRBJ2-1 | TRBV5-1 | TRBD1 | TGCGCCAGCACCCCGAATCTAGGGACAGGGGGATATGAGCAGTTCTTC | CASTPNLGTGGYEQFF